This entry lists 24 T cell receptor beta chains sequenced from one sample in a study of T cell repertoires in cytomegalovirus infection. MiXCR, applied by TCRdb to the reads, yields one record per CDR3 protein. This table holds fewer than 550,000 distinct CDR3 sequences, approximately 10% found once. What was sequenced was PBMCs. All receptors derive from a human donor in good health (CMV status not recorded). Some clones in this sample may be carry-over from other donors' samples.

The chain links TRBV28 to TRBJ1-2; the D gene is possibly TRBD1 (5 bases). Germline V gene sequence: CDR1 MDHEN, CDR2 SYDVKM. Deletions cut 2 bases from V and 4 bases from J, with 14 bases between. This CDR3 is built from 15 residues. CDR3 coding DNA: TGTGCCAGCAGTTTACAGCCCGGGACGGCCTATGGCTACACCTTC. This encodes CASSLQPGTAYGYTF.

The chain is built from TRBV20-1 and TRBJ2-1, with D perhaps matching TRBD1 (5 bases). The CDR3 has 13 amino acids. The germline CDR1 and CDR2 sequences are DFQATT and SNEGSKA (reference sequence). CDR3 region: CRIEGVAYNEQFF. In DNA, the CDR3 is TGCAGAATAGAAGGGGTTGCCTACAATGAGCAGTTCTTC.

The CDR3 bases are TGTGCCAGCAGCCGGCTCACGGGGGTTGAGACCCAGTACTTC. It codes for CASSRLTGVETQYF. This chain connects TRBV2 to TRBJ2-5; maybe TRBD2 (6 bases). The CDR3 spans 14 residues. Per germline, CDR1 SNHLY and CDR2 FYNNEI. Trimming removed 6 bases at V and 5 bases at J, with 16 bases between.

In this sample, this clonotype turned up many times. This chain links TRBV11-2 with TRBJ2-1; 8 bases align to TRBD1. Germline V gives CDR1 SGHAT, CDR2 FQNNGV. V trimming: 7 bases; J trimming: 5 bases; junction bases outside the gene matches: 13. The CDR3 consists of 16 residues. This CDR3 is CASNRPDRGKDNEQFF. CDR3 bases: TGTGCCAGCAACCGACCCGACAGGGGTAAGGACAATGAGCAGTTCTTC.

The sample holds many counts of this clonotype. The J gene is TRBJ2-7, the V gene TRBV27; D assignment may be TRBD1 or TRBD2 (5 bases each). Germline V gives CDR1 MNHEY, CDR2 SMNVEV (reference sequence). V was clipped by 10 bases and J by 0 bases, with 16 bases between them. The CDR3 length is 14 residues. The CDR3 region has the DNA TGTGCCACCAGAGGGACGCGCAGCTCCTACGAGCAGTACTTC. Amino acids: CATRGTRSSYEQYF.

At least ten counts were recorded for this clonotype. The rearrangement links TRBV7-8 to TRBJ1-2; 9 positions match TRBD1. This CDR3 contains 13 residues. Germline CDR1 reads SGHVS; CDR2 reads FQNEAQ. V shed 2 bases and J 8 bases; nucleotides not matched to a gene: 3. The CDR3 DNA reads as TGTGCCAGCAGCTTACCGGACAGGGGAGGCTACACCTTC. As protein: CASSLPDRGGYTF.

This clonotype has at least ten counts. V and J are TRBV4-1 and TRBJ1-1; 7 positions match TRBD1. The CDR3 loop spans 17 amino acids. Unmatched junction bases numbered 13, after V lost 5 bases and J lost 1 base. Germline V lookup: CDR1 MGHRA, CDR2 YSYEKL. CDR3 sequence reads: CASSAMGRGLANTEAFF. The CDR3 DNA is TGCGCCAGCAGCGCGATGGGCAGGGGGTTGGCGAACACTGAAGCTTTCTTT.

The sample holds a few counts of this clonotype. J is TRBJ1-5 and V is TRBV15, with D maybe TRBD1 (6 bases). V dropped 1 base and J dropped 2 bases, with 12 bases sitting between them. Per the germline V gene, CDR1 is LNHNV and CDR2 is YYDKDF (reference sequence). CDR3 length: 16 amino acids. CDR3 protein: CATSRGSGAGNQPQHF. The CDR3 nucleotides are TGTGCCACCAGCAGAGGCTCGGGGGCCGGCAATCAGCCCCAGCATTTT.

This clonotype occurred many times. The chain is built from TRBV12-3 or TRBV12-4 and TRBJ2-6; the D is unclear. The CDR3 has 17 residues. V shed 1 base and J shed 0 bases, with 10 bases lying between them. The CDR3 nucleotides are TGTGCCAGCAGTTTAGGTGTTCTCAGCTCTGGGGCCAACGTCCTGACTTTC. It translates to CASSLGVLSSGANVLTF.

There are a few counts of this clonotype. This chain links TRBV19 with TRBJ2-2; D is unclear. CDR3 length: 15 amino acids. Germline CDR1 LNHDA, CDR2 SQIVND (reference sequence). V lost 3 bases and J 4 bases, leaving 12 bases between the germline ends. The CDR3, as DNA: TGTGCCAGTAGTATTTCCCTCGGACGCACCGGGGAGCTGTTTTTT. This translates into CASSISLGRTGELFF. The full variable domain, completed using reference TRBV19 and TRBJ2-2, is DGGITQSPKYLFRKEGQNVTLSCEQNLNHDAMYWYRQDPGQGLRLIYYSQIVNDFQKGDIAEGYSVSREKKESFPLTVTSAQKNPTAFYLCASSISLGRTGELFFGEGSRLTVL.

This clonotype was counted at least ten times. The rearrangement links TRBV18 to TRBJ1-5; D is ambiguous. Germline CDR1 reads KGHSH; CDR2 reads LQKENI. CDR3 length equals 14 residues. V was pared by 6 bases and J by 6 bases, with 15 bases between. In DNA, the CDR3 is TGTGCCAGCTCGGGAACAACAGTGGGTCAGCCCCAGCATTTT. It encodes CASSGTTVGQPQHF.

There are many counts of this clonotype. The chain employs TRBV6-5 and TRBJ1-2, with a possible D match to TRBD1 (6 bases). Germline-derived CDR1 and CDR2 are MNHEY and SVGAGI. V lost 1 base and J lost 0, with 15 bases in between. This CDR3 spans 17 amino acids. The CDR3 nucleotides are TGTGCCAGCAGTTACTTTGGGGGGGGGGCCCCTAACTATGGCTACACCTTC. This encodes CASSYFGGGAPNYGYTF.

This clonotype was observed at least ten times. This chain links TRBV12-3 or TRBV12-4 with TRBJ1-1; no clear D gene. The CDR3 loop spans 15 amino acids. V was shortened by 6 bases and J by 1 base, with 15 bases between the two germline ends. CDR3 sequence reads: CASRLREHSNTEAFF. CDR3 nucleotides: TGTGCCAGCAGGCTCCGGGAGCACTCGAACACTGAAGCTTTCTTT.

This clonotype was seen more than once but under ten times. The chain employs TRBV18 and TRBJ1-2; 12 nucleotides match TRBD1. This CDR3 is built from 15 residues. Trimming cost V 3 bases and J 14 bases; bases outside gene matches: 13. Germline lookup yields CDR1 KGHSH and CDR2 LQKENI. In DNA form, the CDR3 reads TGTGCCAGCTCACCCGCCCCAGGGACAGGGGGCGCGAGGACCTTC. It encodes CASSPAPGTGGARTF.

This clonotype turned up a few times. This chain joins TRBV7-9 and TRBJ2-5; TRBD1 aligns across 11 bases. Germline values: CDR1 SEHNR, CDR2 FQNEAQ (reference sequence). This CDR3 comprises 15 residues. Trimming removed 5 bases from V and 1 base from J; junction bases left unmatched: 3. The CDR3 DNA sequence: TGTGCCAGCAGCCGAGGACAGGGGGCCCAAGAGACCCAGTACTTC. It specifies CASSRGQGAQETQYF.

This clonotype was observed a handful of times. This rearrangement joins TRBV4-2 to TRBJ2-3, with 14 bases lining up with TRBD2. CDR3 length: 16 residues. V was pared by 5 bases and J by 4 bases, with 5 bases of the junction left unmatched. Germline V gene data show CDR1 as LGHNA and CDR2 as YNFKEQ. The CDR3 protein is CASSWGLAGAADTQYF. The CDR3 bases are TGTGCCAGCAGCTGGGGACTAGCGGGAGCGGCAGATACGCAGTATTTT.

This clonotype was seen at least ten times. The J gene is TRBJ2-3, the V gene TRBV7-2; the D is unclear. Germline V gene lookup returns CDR1 SGHTA and CDR2 FQGNSA. This CDR3 spans 13 amino acids. The germline V and J ends were trimmed by 8 bases and 3 bases, with 12 bases remaining between them. The CDR3 DNA reads as TGTGCCAGCCGCGATACCAGGACAGATACGCAGTATTTT. Its translation is CASRDTRTDTQYF.

This sequence joins TRBV9 and TRBJ1-1, with D hard to call. V was clipped by 2 bases and J by 5 bases, with 10 bases between them. The CDR3 is 13 residues long. Germline V CDR1 and CDR2: SGDLS, YYNGEE. CDR3 in DNA: TGTGCCAGCAGCGTGGGTTTCTTTACTGAAGCTTTCTTT. This sequence encodes CASSVGFFTEAFF.

This clonotype came up a few times. V and J are TRBV20-1 and TRBJ1-2; D is undetermined. Germline CDR1 reads DFQATT; CDR2 reads SNEGSKA (reference sequence). The CDR3 runs to 14 residues. V lost 5 bases to trimming and J lost 3 bases, with 16 bases between them. CDR3 in amino acids: CSAPSAGSDYGYTF. In DNA, the CDR3 is TGCAGTGCTCCCTCCGCCGGCAGCGACTATGGCTACACCTTC.

This clonotype has a count of ten or more. The chain joins TRBV2 to TRBJ1-2, with D uncertain. Trimming took off 9 bases at V and 4 bases at J, with 18 bases between the two ends. Germline V gene data show CDR1 as SNHLY and CDR2 as FYNNEI. The CDR3 sequence is 14 residues long. CDR3 nucleotide sequence: TGTGCCAGTCTACCAGAGGGTCTAGGCTATGGCTACACCTTC. As protein: CASLPEGLGYGYTF.

The chain recombines TRBV20-1 with TRBJ1-1, with TRBD1 matching over 7 bases. The CDR3 consists of 14 residues. Germline trimming cut 3 bases from V and 2 bases from J; bases unmatched to any gene: 6. Germline CDR1 reads DFQATT; CDR2 reads SNEGSKA (reference sequence). This chain's CDR3 is CSASQQGLNTEAFF. DNA for the CDR3: TGCAGTGCTAGTCAACAGGGGCTAAACACTGAAGCTTTCTTT.

This clonotype was picked up a small number of times. This chain uses TRBV29-1 with TRBJ2-3; 10 nucleotides line up with TRBD2. The CDR3 has 15 residues. The ends lost 6 bases at V and 2 bases at J; junction bases unmatched: 8. CDR1 SQVTM and CDR2 ANQGSEA come from the germline V gene. The CDR3 DNA reads as TGCAGCGTCATAGGACTAGCGGAGATCACAGATACGCAGTATTTT. Amino acid sequence: CSVIGLAEITDTQYF.

The chain is built from TRBV4-1 and TRBJ1-3, with a possible D match to TRBD1 (6 bases). With 1 base removed from V and 3 bases from J, the gap between germline ends came to 13 bases. CDR1 MGHRA and CDR2 YSYEKL come from the germline V gene. The CDR3 consists of 16 residues. This chain's CDR3 is CASSQAAGVYGNTIYF. CDR3 bases: TGCGCCAGCAGCCAAGCGGCAGGGGTCTATGGAAACACCATATATTTT.

On this clonotype itself: This may arise from a read error, as a much more abundant clone is one base away. The rearrangement uses TRBV11-2 and TRBJ2-1, with 8 positions matching TRBD1. The V gene end was trimmed by 7 bases and the J gene end by 6 bases; junction bases not matched to a gene: 11. Germline assignment: CDR1 SGHAT and CDR2 FQNNGV. This CDR3 comprises 15 residues. CDR3 sequence: CASNLQGVGSNEQFF. In DNA, the CDR3 is TGTGCCAGCAACCTACAGGGGGTTGGGAGCAATGAGCAGTTCTTC.